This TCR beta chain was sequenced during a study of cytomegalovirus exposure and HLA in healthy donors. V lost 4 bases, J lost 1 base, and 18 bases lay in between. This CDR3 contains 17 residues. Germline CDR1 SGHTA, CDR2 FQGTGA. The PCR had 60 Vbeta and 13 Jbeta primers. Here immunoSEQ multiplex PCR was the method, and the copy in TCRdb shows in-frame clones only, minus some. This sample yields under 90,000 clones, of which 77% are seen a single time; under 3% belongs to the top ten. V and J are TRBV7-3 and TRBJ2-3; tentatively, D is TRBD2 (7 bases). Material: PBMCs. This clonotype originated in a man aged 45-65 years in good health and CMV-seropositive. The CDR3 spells CASSSRGGGLGTDTQYF. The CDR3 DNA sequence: TGTGCCAGCAGCTCAAGGGGAGGGGGACTTGGCACAGATACGCAGTATTTT.